This TCR beta chain was retrieved from a study of cytomegalovirus exposure and HLA in healthy donors (TCRdb year 2017). In terms of the full investigation: An earlier analysis of approximately 640 of the donors reported 276 Gb of sequence data and around 110 million unique TCR beta sequences from about 200 million T cells. Of the 300 to 500 genotyped donors, 80% to 90% were placed in the genetic ancestry cluster associated with self-reported Caucasian donors. A later analysis re-analyzed previously published TCR beta repertoires from about 600 donors and added high-resolution HLA genotyping to study TCR occurrence patterns. The number of typed donors differed by locus: roughly 620-630 for A, B, C, DRB1 and DQB1; approximately 520 for DQA1; 606 for DPA1; and some 430 for DPB1. Donor age, sex, ethnicity and CMV serostatus were compiled alongside the repertoire data. To decide whether each TCR beta V gene segment behaved as functional or pseudogenic, an earlier analysis of over 500 of the donors relied on high-throughput TCR beta sequencing. About 280 gigabases of sequencing data and around 88 million unique TCR sequences made up an early release that covered approximately 700 HLA-typed donors. On average, around 200,000 unique TCR beta nucleotide sequences were sequenced per donor among some 430 genotyped donors of the cohort, with roughly 18% of those sequences being non-productive. To predict cytomegalovirus infection status, the study brought together high-throughput TCR immunosequencing, statistical association of individual TCRs with disease status, and machine learning. Besides the first cohort of roughly 640 subjects, a separate validation cohort made up of 120 different subjects was used. The study aimed to test whether signatures of past pathogen exposure could be identified by cataloging public T cell receptors. Class I and class II HLA loci were covered by the typing at four-digit resolution. The study profiled the T cell repertoires of fewer than 850 subjects by immunosequencing and related them to cytomegalovirus serostatus. A few DR-DQ haplotypes were treated as single units for association and clustering because of strong linkage in the cohort. The later analysis used no new phenotypic data to find candidate immune exposures, relying instead on TCR beta sequences and their occurrence across donors. Genome-wide SNP genotypes for about 60% of the roughly 670 donors were used in a later genetic analysis, which treated that subset as a discovery cohort. All discovery cohort repertoires had been generated on a single sequencing platform. Overall study results and their limits: The classifier was reported to diagnose cytomegalovirus status with high specificity and sensitivity in both the original cohort and the validation cohort. The 87-base-pair reads could not distinguish some IMGT-functional V segments, including TRBV6-2 and TRBV6-3, so those segments were excluded. At a false discovery rate of 0.05, a later analysis linked some 18,000 TCR beta sequences to specific HLA alleles. Several of the top co-occurrence clusters appeared to be linked to parvovirus B19, influenza, CMV and Epstein-Barr virus, according to a later analysis. V-gene and J-gene trimming of TCR beta chains was associated with a missense DCLRE1C variant in a later genetic analysis, and the association was replicated in an independent cohort. Presence/absence analyses assumed roughly uniform sequencing depth across donors, an assumption that may not hold. The authors suggested that the approach could potentially be generalized to other disease states and immunological phenotypes. In an earlier analysis of 587 of the donors, most TCR beta V segments appeared in productive rearrangements about 87% or about 30% of the time, broadly matching IMGT annotations. A cluster of highly shared sequence variants was judged likely to represent a technical artifact of the sequencing pipeline. Linkage disequilibrium might explain the correlated functional status among segregating V segments, but an unknown experimental factor could not be excluded. Assigning TCR associations to individual alleles was difficult when HLA alleles, especially DR and DQ, strongly co-occurred. Over 15 rarely observed V segments, including chromosome 9 orphons, were excluded from the earlier analysis of almost 600 of the donors because counts were too low. In this cohort, only TCR beta chains were sequenced, and detectable features were limited by the absence of alpha or paired-chain data. A further reported finding was that TCR beta sequences accurately predicted the HLA-A and HLA-B alleles for most subjects in the first cohort. In a later analysis, most CMV-associated TCR beta chains were found to appear HLA-restricted, with HLA associations seemingly driven largely by CMV exposure. Compared with equally common non-associated chains, HLA-associated TCR beta chains in a later analysis were more clonally expanded and had lower generation probabilities. According to a later analysis, TCR association rates differed among HLA loci, with DRB1 alleles showing the most associated TCRs and HLA-C alleles showing the fewest. While some public TCRs were present in many individuals, most TCR sequences turned up only very rarely across donors. In a later genetic analysis, fewer N-insertions in productive TCRs were reported among donors in an Asian-associated ancestry cluster than the roughly 710-donor mean. In the study, about 150 TCR beta chains were listed as associated with cytomegalovirus. In vitro tests confirmed that a few of the cytomegalovirus-associated TCR beta chains recognize cytomegalovirus antigens. For the cohort, immune exposure information was limited to CMV serostatus. HLA typing was unavailable for some donors at each locus, so association tests used only the typed subset.

CDR1 SGDLS and CDR2 YYNGEE were looked up in the germline V gene. The CDR3 goes from the cysteine to the phenylalanine over 15 residues. CDR3 DNA only is kept here, 45 bases in frame from base 1. After removal of 4 bases from V and 4 bases from J, the junction retains 6 bases not matched to a gene. The cohort comprised around 700 healthy bone marrow donors. All cohort members were sampled while nominally healthy, although unrecorded immune exposures were likely present. The donor was CMV seronegative and was included in the group of 352 seronegative cohort members. Each donor provided a peripheral blood sample, and peripheral blood mononuclear cells were used for TCR beta sequencing. Genomic DNA extraction from the blood cell samples was performed with the Qiagen DNeasy Blood Extraction Kit. As for this clone: Its antigen is unknown. No base qualities exist here, and no much larger clone lies one base off it.

The library was produced with the immunoSEQ multiplex PCR assay. The multiplex PCR relied on a mix of 60 forward primers for TCR Vbeta segments and 13 reverse primers for TCR Jbeta segments. A multiplex PCR assay on genomic DNA amplified the CDR3 region of rearranged TCR beta genes. The Illumina HiSeq System was used to sequence the amplified TCR beta libraries as 87-base-pair reads. The paper's data handling went like this. Across the roughly 670 repertoires, a later analysis counted approximately 83 million unique TCR beta chains, 9 million to 14 million of which were shared by at least two donors. A nearest-neighbor algorithm error-corrected the raw reads and collapsed the reads into unique sequences, merging closely related sequences to remove PCR and sequencing errors. V, D and J gene segments were assigned by aligning CDR3 sequences to IMGT reference sequences. For a sequence to be retained, a match of at least six nucleotides was required to both a V gene segment and a J gene segment. A rearrangement counted as productive if the CDR3 had no stop codons and remained in frame with V and J, and every other rearrangement counted as non-productive. Following IMGT convention, CDR3 was defined as the stretch from the second conserved V-encoded cysteine to the conserved J-encoded phenylalanine. The earlier analysis of about 500 of the donors excluded sequences that lacked an unambiguous match to a single V gene segment. An earlier analysis of 550 to 650 of the donors classified V segments as functional when productive rearrangements were above 56.7% and as segregating when the standard deviation between donors was above 5%. To diagnose cytomegalovirus status from the catalog of TCR beta chain sequences, a statistical classification framework was built. In a later analysis, TCR nucleotide sequences were compared against IMGT/GENE-DB human TR gene sequences so that V and J genes could be assigned. The TCRdist pipeline was used in a later analysis to assign CDR3 sequences and most-parsimonious VDJ recombination scenarios. In a later analysis, each TCR beta chain was defined by its CDR3 amino acid sequence together with its V-gene family, and reads lacking a unique V-gene family were excluded. As a way to deal with suspected cross-contamination and a sequencing artifact, a later analysis dropped 500 to 700 nucleotide sequences that were highly shared and had low generation probability. A later analysis calculated a clonal expansion index for each public chain from normalized within-repertoire ranks of inferred template counts. Generation probabilities in a later analysis came from a VDJ recombination model fitted to out-of-frame rearrangements, and those results were checked against IGoR. Hypergeometric tests were used in a later analysis to score TCR-TCR, TCR-HLA and TCR-CMV co-occurrence, with a repertoire-size bias correction applied to the TCR pairs. False discovery rates were estimated in a later analysis by permuting HLA or CMV assignments 20 times. A later analysis grouped co-occurring TCRs with DBSCAN, adding TCRdist sequence similarity when clustering within HLA-allele-positive subsets. For co-occurrence clustering, repertoires with fewer than 30,000 or more than 120,000 public chains were excluded, along with several repertoires with anomalous nucleotide sharing. In TCRdb, the immuneACCESS table is reduced to in-frame sequences with V and J assigned. These tables do not hold every clone; where another copy was compared, an unresolved V gene accounts for under half, and the others remain unexplained. V and J calls and clone size are copied from that table; D and trimming were computed from the DNA. The sample yields about 140,000 clones; around 79% were counted once. Approximately 1% of the sample is held by the ten biggest clonotypes.

The clonotype was recovered from a man between 18 and 29 years old in good health and CMV-seronegative. The chain couples TRBV9 to TRBJ1-5, and 9 junctional nucleotides match TRBD1. Source material: PBMCs. The DNA sequence reads TGTGCCAGCAGCTTGACAGGGGGACATAATCAGCCCCAGCATTTT. This sequence encodes CASSLTGGHNQPQHF.